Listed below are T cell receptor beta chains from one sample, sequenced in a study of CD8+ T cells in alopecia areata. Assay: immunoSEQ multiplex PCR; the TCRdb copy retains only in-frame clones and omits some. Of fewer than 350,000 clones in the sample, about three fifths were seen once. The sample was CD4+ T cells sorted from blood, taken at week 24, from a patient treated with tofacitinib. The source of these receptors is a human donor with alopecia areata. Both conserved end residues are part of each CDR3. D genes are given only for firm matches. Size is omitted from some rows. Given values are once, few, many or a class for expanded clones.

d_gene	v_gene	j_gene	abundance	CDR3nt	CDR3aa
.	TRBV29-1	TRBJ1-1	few	TGCAGCCCCTCTCTGTTGAGGGAAGCTTTCTTT	CSPSLLREAFF
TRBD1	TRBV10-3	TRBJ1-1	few	TGTGCCATCAGGGACAGGGCTAACACTGAAGCTTTCTTT	CAIRDRANTEAFF
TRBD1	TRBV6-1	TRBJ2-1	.	TGTGCCAGCAGTGAACAGGGGGCCCTTGCGCAGTTCTTC	CASSEQGALAQFF
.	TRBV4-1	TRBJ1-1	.	TGCGCCAGCAGTCGAGGACCCGACACTGAAGCTTTCTTT	CASSRGPDTEAFF
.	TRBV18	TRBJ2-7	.	TGTGCCAGCTCACCACCGGGGGTGCTCTCCTACGAGCAGTACTTC	CASSPPGVLSYEQYF
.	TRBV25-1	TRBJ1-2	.	TGTGCCAGCAGTGAACAGGGATACTATGGCTACACCTTC	CASSEQGYYGYTF
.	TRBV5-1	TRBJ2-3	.	TGCGCCAGCAGCTTGGAACAGAAATTAACAGATACGCAGTATTTT	CASSLEQKLTDTQYF
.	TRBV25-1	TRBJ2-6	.	TGTGCCAGCAGTGAATTCGGGTTTTCTGGGGCCAACGTCCTGACTTTC	CASSEFGFSGANVLTF
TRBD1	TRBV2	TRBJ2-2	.	TGTGCCAGCACCAAGGGGACAGAGAACACCGGGGAGCTGTTTTTT	CASTKGTENTGELFF
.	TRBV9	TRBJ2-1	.	TGTGCCAGCAGCGTTGGGAGCTCCTACAATGAGCAGTTCTTC	CASSVGSSYNEQFF
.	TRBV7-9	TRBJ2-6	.	TGTGCCAGCAGCGGCAGGGCCTCTGGGGCCAACGTCCTGACTTTC	CASSGRASGANVLTF
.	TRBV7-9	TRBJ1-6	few	TGTGCCAGCAGCTTAAACGGGGAATATTCACCCCTCCACTTT	CASSLNGEYSPLHF
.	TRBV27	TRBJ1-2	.	TGTGCCAGCAGTTCCACTCCGGCGTATGGCTACACCTTC	CASSSTPAYGYTF
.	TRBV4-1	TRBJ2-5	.	TGCGCCAGCAGCCTGCTGGTGGGAGAGACCCAGTACTTC	CASSLLVGETQYF
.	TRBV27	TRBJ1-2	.	TGTGCCAGCAGTTTTAAGCCGCCTCCGAGGGACTATGGCTACACCTTC	CASSFKPPPRDYGYTF
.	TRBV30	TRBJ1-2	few	TGTGCCTGGATGTCCCACAGGGACATTGGCTACACCTTC	CAWMSHRDIGYTF
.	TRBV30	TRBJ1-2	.	TGTGCCTGCAACCCTAACTATGGCTACACCTTC	CACNPNYGYTF
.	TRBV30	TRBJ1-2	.	TGTGCCTGGGACAGGCGACGGAACTACACCTTC	CAWDRRRNYTF
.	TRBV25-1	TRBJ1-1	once	TGTGCCAGCAGTGAAGGGGGACCCCCCACTGAAGCTTTCTTT	CASSEGGPPTEAFF
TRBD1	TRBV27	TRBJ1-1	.	TGTGCCAGCAGTCATCCAGGGGGCGGCACTGAAGCTTTCTTT	CASSHPGGGTEAFF
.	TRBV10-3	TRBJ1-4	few	TGTGCCATCAGTGCCCGTTCGGGGCGGGGAGCTAATGAAAAACTGTTTTTT	CAISARSGRGANEKLFF
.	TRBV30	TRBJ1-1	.	TGTGCCTGGGTCGTGAACACTGAAGCTTTCTTT	CAWVVNTEAFF
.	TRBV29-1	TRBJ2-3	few	TGCAGCGTTGACGTCCGAGATACGCAGTATTTT	CSVDVRDTQYF
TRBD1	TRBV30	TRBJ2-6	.	TGTGCCTGGAGTAAAACCGGGACAGGGCCGTCTGGGGCCAACGTCCTGACTTTC	CAWSKTGTGPSGANVLTF
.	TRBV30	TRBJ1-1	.	TGTGCCTGGAGTCCAAACAGGTCCCCTCGGGCTTTCTTT	CAWSPNRSPRAFF